A single sample gave rise to the 20 T cell receptor beta chains below, sequenced in a study of T-cell memory formation after mild COVID-19. One entry per CDR3 protein, called by TCRdb with MiXCR from the 5' RACE reads. The table includes fewer than 250,000 distinct CDR3 sequences, 27% detected once. The sample taken for sequencing was PBMCs or a T cell subset sorted from them (not recorded which). These receptors all come from an adult woman who had mild COVID-19 (a few samples of this study predate the infection). Cell type and time point are not known.

This chain connects TRBV11-3 to TRBJ2-2; D is undetermined. V was clipped by 5 bases and J by 4 bases, with 14 bases between them. Germline lookup yields CDR1 SGHNT and CDR2 YENEEA. This CDR3 spans 15 amino acids. The CDR3 reads CASSEPTALTGELFF. The CDR3, as DNA: TGTGCCAGCAGCGAGCCCACTGCGCTCACCGGGGAGCTGTTTTTT. The full variable domain, completed using reference TRBV11-3 and TRBJ2-2, is EAGVVQSPRYKIIEKKQPVAFWCNPISGHNTLYWYLQNLGQGPELLIRYENEEAVDDSQLPKDRFSAERLKGVDSTLKIQPAELGDSAVYLCASSEPTALTGELFFGEGSRLTVL.

This clonotype was counted between two and nine times. The rearrangement uses TRBV27 and TRBJ2-7, with D possibly TRBD1 on 6 matching bases. CDR1 is MNHEY and CDR2 is SMNVEV in the germline V gene (reference sequence). The CDR3 runs 15 residues. The V gene lost 5 bases and the J gene lost 4 bases, with 18 bases spanning the gap. This CDR3 reads CASSREGDIPYEQYF. The DNA of the CDR3 is TGTGCCAGCAGTCGAGAGGGGGACATACCATACGAGCAGTACTTC.

The chain employs TRBV24-1 and TRBJ1-2; TRBD1 matches 12 bases. In germline, CDR1 is KGHDR, CDR2 SFDVKD. The V and J ends lost 3 bases and 8 bases, in that order; junction bases with no gene match: 6. The CDR3 has 15 amino acids. CDR3 sequence: CATSDAGTGGAGYTF. The CDR3 DNA reads as TGTGCCACCAGTGATGCCGGGACAGGGGGCGCCGGCTACACCTTC.

This sequence joins TRBV12-3 or TRBV12-4 and TRBJ1-2; D not resolved. CDR3 size: 15 residues. The V and J ends lost 3 bases and 1 base respectively, with 12 bases between them. The DNA of the CDR3 is TGTGCCAGCAGTTTCTACTCCCGGATTAACTATGGCTACACCTTC. Translation: CASSFYSRINYGYTF.

The chain employs TRBV15 and TRBJ2-1, with 8 bases fitting TRBD1. In germline, CDR1 is LNHNV, CDR2 YYDKDF (reference sequence). J was trimmed by 0 bases and V by 8 bases; bases with no gene match: 9. CDR3 size: 16 residues. The CDR3 is CATETGTGDSYNEQFF. The CDR3 DNA follows: TGTGCCACCGAAACGGGGACAGGCGACTCCTACAATGAGCAGTTCTTC.

The V gene is TRBV10-3, the J gene TRBJ2-1; no clear D. The CDR3 has 11 amino acids. CDR1 is ENHRY and CDR2 is SYGVKD in the germline V gene. V was trimmed by 10 bases and J by 7 bases, leaving 11 bases between them. The CDR3 reads CATQDGNEQFF. The DNA for the CDR3 is TGTGCCACCCAGGATGGAAATGAGCAGTTCTTC.

The V call is TRBV12-3 or TRBV12-4, the J call TRBJ2-2; 7 bases agree with TRBD1. The J segment lost 2 bases and the V segment lost 5 bases, leaving 11 bases of the junction unmatched. The CDR3 is 17 amino acids. The CDR3 bases are TGTGCCAGCAGTCGCGCCTTAACAGGGGTTAACACCGGGGAGCTGTTTTTT. This sequence encodes CASSRALTGVNTGELFF.

This chain joins TRBV11-2 and TRBJ2-3, with D tentatively TRBD1 (5 bases). V lost 1 base to trimming and J lost 3 bases, with 8 bases between them. The germline CDR1 and CDR2 sequences are SGHAT and FQNNGV. The CDR3 length is 14 residues. CDR3 residues: CASSLGTLTDTQYF. The DNA for the CDR3 is TGTGCCAGCAGCTTAGGGACACTGACAGATACGCAGTATTTT. Combining the CDR3 with reference TRBV11-2 and TRBJ2-3 gives the whole variable domain EAGVAQSPRYKIIEKRQSVAFWCNPISGHATLYWYQQILGQGPKLLIQFQNNGVVDDSQLPKDRFSAERLKGVDSTLKIQPAKLEDSAVYLCASSLGTLTDTQYFGPGTRLTVL.

This chain uses TRBV6-6 with TRBJ2-3; 15 nucleotides align to TRBD2. The CDR3 sequence is 19 residues long. The junction had 7 bases not matched to a gene; V was cut back by 2 bases and J by 1 base. Looked up from germline, CDR1 is MNHNY and CDR2 is SVGAGI (reference sequence). The chain's CDR3 is CASSYTGLAGGPGTDTQYF. CDR3 DNA: TGTGCCAGCAGTTACACCGGACTAGCGGGGGGGCCGGGCACAGATACGCAGTATTTT.

The genes are TRBV12-3 or TRBV12-4 and TRBJ1-5; tentative D call: TRBD1 (5 bases). V was trimmed by 6 bases and J by 5 bases, leaving 17 bases between them. The length of the CDR3 is 15 residues. The CDR3 DNA follows: TGTGCCAGCAGGAGCCGGGGCAGGACCGATCAGCCCCAGCATTTT. This codes for CASRSRGRTDQPQHF.

In this sample, this clonotype turned up a few times. The chain is built from TRBV2 and TRBJ2-7; TRBD2 aligns across 9 bases. J lost 1 base, V lost 5 bases, and 6 bases had no gene match. This CDR3 has 15 amino acids. Per germline, CDR1 SNHLY and CDR2 FYNNEI. In DNA, the CDR3 is TGTGCCAGCAGTCGGGGGACTAGCCCGTCCTACGAGCAGTACTTC. Translation gives CASSRGTSPSYEQYF.

This clonotype was recorded a few times. The chain couples TRBV6-6 to TRBJ2-7, with D possibly called TRBD1 or TRBD2 (5 bases each). The germline CDR1 and CDR2 sequences are MNHNY and SVGAGI (reference sequence). The CDR3 loop spans 16 amino acids. The V gene lost 7 bases and the J gene lost 0 bases, with 19 bases spanning the gap. The CDR3 reads CASTAGMGESSYEQYF. The CDR3, as DNA: TGTGCCAGCACGGCAGGGATGGGGGAAAGCTCCTACGAGCAGTACTTC.

The sample holds a few counts of this clonotype. The rearrangement joins TRBV7-9 to TRBJ2-1, with D possibly called TRBD1 or TRBD2 (5 bases each). Germline CDR1 and CDR2: SEHNR and FQNEAQ (reference sequence). V shed 6 bases and J shed 6 bases, with 21 bases lying between them. This CDR3 spans 16 amino acids. The CDR3 region is CASRPSQGRDPNEQFF. Written as DNA, the CDR3 is TGTGCCAGCAGACCCAGTCAGGGTAGGGACCCCAATGAGCAGTTCTTC.

This clonotype appeared a few times. V and J are TRBV20-1 and TRBJ2-5; 13 bases align to TRBD2. The V gene's germline CDR1 is DFQATT and CDR2 SNEGSKA (reference sequence). This CDR3 spans 15 amino acids. V shed 5 bases, J shed 0 bases, and the junction held 3 bases outside the gene matches. The CDR3 loop is CSAPGTSGDQETQYF. Written as DNA, the CDR3 is TGCAGTGCTCCGGGGACTAGCGGGGACCAAGAGACCCAGTACTTC.

In this sample, this clonotype turned up a few times. The rearrangement uses TRBV7-3 and TRBJ2-1; 7 nucleotides line up with TRBD1. The CDR3 has 14 amino acids. Trimming at V came to 5 bases and at J to 8 bases, leaving 9 bases not matched to a gene. Germline V CDR1 and CDR2: SGHTA, FQGTGA. CDR3 bases: TGTGCCAGCAGCACGAGACAGGGTGTCCATGAGCAGTTCTTC. Its protein is CASSTRQGVHEQFF.

The V call is TRBV3-1, the J call TRBJ1-5; weak D call: TRBD1 (6 bases). V lost 5 bases, J lost 0 bases, and 11 bases lay in between. The CDR3 covers 15 residues. Germline V gene sequence: CDR1 LGHDT, CDR2 YNNKEL (reference sequence). The CDR3 DNA sequence: TGTGCCAGCAGCTTCGCAGGGGTTAGCAATCAGCCCCAGCATTTT. Its protein product is CASSFAGVSNQPQHF.

V usage is TRBV7-3 and J usage is TRBJ2-3; 13 nucleotides match TRBD2. The germline V gene has CDR1 SGHTA and CDR2 FQGTGA. CDR3 length: 16 amino acids. With V trimmed by 5 bases and J by 5 bases, 7 bases remained unmatched. The CDR3 sequence: CASSTRTSGRVDTQYF. The CDR3 coding sequence is TGTGCCAGCAGCACCCGGACTAGCGGGAGAGTAGATACGCAGTATTTT.

V and J are TRBV5-5 and TRBJ2-3, with a possible D match to TRBD1 (5 bases). The V gene's germline CDR1 is SGHKS and CDR2 YYEKEE (reference sequence). The CDR3 runs to 15 residues. With 2 bases removed from V and 6 bases from J, the gap between germline ends came to 16 bases. CDR3 bases: TGTGCCAGCAGCTTTGTAGATGGATCAGGGGATACGCAGTATTTT. It translates to CASSFVDGSGDTQYF.

The V gene is TRBV4-3, the J gene TRBJ2-2; perhaps TRBD1 as D (5 bases). The V gene lost 0 bases and the J gene lost 4 bases, with 12 bases spanning the gap. This CDR3 contains 16 residues. The germline V gene has CDR1 LGHNA and CDR2 YSLEER. CDR3: CASSQDWQGGTGELFF. CDR3 bases: TGCGCCAGCAGCCAAGATTGGCAGGGTGGCACCGGGGAGCTGTTTTTT.

V usage is TRBV3-1 and J usage is TRBJ1-1; TRBD1 agrees at 7 bases. Trimming at V came to 0 bases and at J to 3 bases, leaving 10 bases not matched to a gene. Germline CDR1 and CDR2: LGHDT and YNNKEL (reference sequence). CDR3 length equals 17 residues. Here the CDR3 DNA reads TGTGCCAGCAGCCAAGAGGACAGGTTTGGGAAGGACACTGAAGCTTTCTTT. It yields the protein CASSQEDRFGKDTEAFF.